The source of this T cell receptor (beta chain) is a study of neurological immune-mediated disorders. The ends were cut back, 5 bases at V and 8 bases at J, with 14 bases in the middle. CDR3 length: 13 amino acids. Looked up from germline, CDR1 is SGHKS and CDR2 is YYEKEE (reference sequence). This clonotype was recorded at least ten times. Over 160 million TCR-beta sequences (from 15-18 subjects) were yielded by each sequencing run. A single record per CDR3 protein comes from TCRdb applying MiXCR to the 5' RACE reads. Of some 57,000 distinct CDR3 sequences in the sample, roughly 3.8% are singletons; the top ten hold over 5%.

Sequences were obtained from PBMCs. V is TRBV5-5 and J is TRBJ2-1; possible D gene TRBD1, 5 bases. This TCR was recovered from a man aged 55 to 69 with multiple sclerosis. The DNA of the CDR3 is TGTGCCAGCAGTGGGTCAGGGCTTGATGAGCAGTTCTTC. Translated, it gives CASSGSGLDEQFF.